The 26 T cell receptor beta chains in this list originate from one sample, sequenced in a study of PD-1 blockade in classical Hodgkin lymphoma. Assay: immunoSEQ multiplex PCR; the TCRdb copy retains only in-frame clones and omits some. This sample yields about 39,000 clones, of which about nine tenths are seen a single time; roughly 10% belongs to the top ten. Following autologous stem cell transplantation, relapse occurred in every patient, and exposure to brentuximab vedotin varied. Sample: peripheral blood mononuclear cells (PBMCs), taken at baseline. Receptors were obtained from a human donor with classical Hodgkin lymphoma.

The CDR3 region has the DNA TGTGCCAGCAGCCCGGGGACAGGGGCGAACACCGGGGAGCTGTTTTTT. It yields the protein CASSPGTGANTGELFF. The chain carries TRBV14 and TRBJ2-2; 10 bases agree with TRBD1. The CDR3 covers 16 residues. The V gene's germline CDR1 is SGHDN and CDR2 FVKESK. Germline trimming cut 4 bases from V and 0 bases from J; bases unmatched to any gene: 2.

The rearrangement links TRBV25-1 to TRBJ2-7, with D possibly TRBD2 on 5 matching bases. The CDR3 loop spans 12 amino acids. Germline CDR1 MGHDK, CDR2 SYGVNS. Trimming removed 5 bases at V and 3 bases at J, with 8 bases between. CDR3 sequence: CASSPTSYEQYF. The CDR3 region has the DNA TGTGCCAGCAGTCCCACTAGCTACGAGCAGTACTTC.

This clone appeared a single time. The rearrangement uses TRBV10-2 and TRBJ1-1; no clear D gene. Germline values: CDR1 WSHSY, CDR2 SAAADI. Trimming left V 0 bases short and J 3 bases short, with 11 bases between. The CDR3 has 15 residues. The CDR3 DNA sequence: TGCGCCAGCAGTGAGTCTGGGAGGGTTGACACTGAAGCTTTCTTT. This sequence encodes CASSESGRVDTEAFF.

The V gene is TRBV6-4, the J gene TRBJ2-7; TRBD2 aligns across 9 bases. V shed 5 bases and J 5 bases; nucleotides not matched to a gene: 13. Germline-derived CDR1 and CDR2 are MRHNA and SNTAGT. The CDR3 has 16 residues. The CDR3 DNA is TGTGCCAGCAGTATTCGCGGGGGGGCCGGAATTAACGAGCAGTACTTC. This translates into CASSIRGGAGINEQYF.

In this sample, this clone turned up a few times. The chain combines TRBV6-1 with TRBJ2-6; D gene uncertain. The germline gives CDR1 MNHNS, CDR2 SASEGT. The CDR3 spans 14 residues. With 1 base removed from V and 3 bases from J, the gap between germline ends came to 4 bases. The CDR3 nucleotides are TGTGCCAGCAGTGAAGGTCTTGGGGCCAACGTCCTGACTTTC. It specifies CASSEGLGANVLTF.

The chain couples TRBV5-1 to TRBJ2-3; tentatively, D is TRBD2 (5 bases). Germline V gene lookup returns CDR1 SGHRS and CDR2 YFSETQ. CDR3 length equals 15 residues. V shed 6 bases and J shed 2 bases, with 16 bases lying between them. The CDR3 nucleotides read TGCGCCAGCACCGCGGACTGGGGAGTCACAGATACGCAGTATTTT. It codes for CASTADWGVTDTQYF.

CDR3 protein: CASSGAGGGTDTQYF. DNA for the CDR3: TGTGCCAGCAGCGGGGCGGGCGGGGGAACCGATACGCAGTATTTT. This chain connects TRBV9 to TRBJ2-3, with 7 positions matching TRBD2. CDR3 length: 15 residues. V shed 3 bases and J 6 bases; nucleotides not matched to a gene: 10. Germline values: CDR1 SGDLS, CDR2 YYNGEE.

V is TRBV10-3 and J is TRBJ1-1; the D is unclear. Germline V CDR1 and CDR2: ENHRY, SYGVKD. The V end was cut by 9 bases, the J end by 1 base, with 15 bases between. This CDR3 has 14 residues. The CDR3 DNA sequence: TGTGCCATTTCATCGACTGGACCGAACACTGAAGCTTTCTTT. Protein: CAISSTGPNTEAFF.

This chain uses TRBV27 with TRBJ2-7, with TRBD1 identical over 8 bases. This CDR3 has 14 amino acids. Germline lookup yields CDR1 MNHEY and CDR2 SMNVEV (reference sequence). Trimming removed 6 bases from V and 4 bases from J; junction bases left unmatched: 8. Here the CDR3 reads CASSRTGTGYEQYF. CDR3 nucleotides: TGTGCCAGCAGCAGAACCGGGACAGGATACGAGCAGTACTTC.

The count of this clone is one. The chain has TRBV25-1 and TRBJ2-5; tentatively, D is TRBD1 (5 bases). The V and J ends lost 2 bases and 5 bases respectively, with 15 bases between them. CDR1 is MGHDK and CDR2 is SYGVNS in the germline V gene. The CDR3 runs 15 residues. The CDR3: CASSEPNSKGETQYF. DNA for the CDR3: TGTGCCAGCAGTGAACCAAACAGCAAGGGGGAGACCCAGTACTTC.

V gene TRBV20-1 combines with J gene TRBJ2-7, with 7 bases identical to TRBD2. Germline lookup yields CDR1 DFQATT and CDR2 SNEGSKA (reference sequence). This CDR3 region has 11 residues. V was pared by 5 bases and J by 6 bases, with 4 bases of the junction left unmatched. For the CDR3, the DNA is TGCAGTGCTCGCTCGGGGGGCGAGCAGTACTTC. This gives the protein CSARSGGEQYF.

CDR3 nucleotide sequence: TGTGCCAGCAGCTTACTGGGAGGGGCAGATACGCAGTATTTT. It yields the protein CASSLLGGADTQYF. This rearrangement joins TRBV7-3 to TRBJ2-3, with 7 bases that match TRBD2. After removal of 2 bases from V and 4 bases from J, the junction contained 3 bases not matched to a gene. Germline lookup yields CDR1 SGHTA and CDR2 FQGTGA. This CDR3 is 14 amino acids long.

The chain employs TRBV25-1 and TRBJ2-7; D might be TRBD1 (6 bases). Germline CDR1 MGHDK, CDR2 SYGVNS. There are 15 residues in the CDR3. Trimming cost V 8 bases and J 2 bases, with 19 bases left between them. CDR3 sequence: CASSIRRGLTYEQYF. As DNA, the CDR3 is TGTGCCAGCTCCATACGCAGGGGCTTGACCTACGAGCAGTACTTC.

This chain joins TRBV23-1 and TRBJ2-4, with D maybe TRBD1 (5 bases). TRBV23-1 is classed as an ORF, of uncertain function. This CDR3 contains 14 residues. Trimming stripped 0 bases from V and 9 bases from J, with 12 bases between. The CDR3 nucleotides are TGCGCCAGCAGTCAATCTAGGGGTGCGGTCATTCAGTACTTC. Its protein is CASSQSRGAVIQYF.

This clone has a single count. The chain joins TRBV10-3 to TRBJ1-4, with no clear D. Germline values: CDR1 ENHRY, CDR2 SYGVKD. This CDR3 contains 12 residues. Trimming pared 0 bases from V and 8 bases from J, leaving 4 bases between. For the CDR3, the DNA is TGTGCCATCAGTGAGTCGGGGGAAAAACTGTTTTTT. It encodes CAISESGEKLFF.

The CDR3 loop reads CASSEVPGSTYEQYF. CDR3 DNA: TGTGCCAGCAGTGAAGTTCCAGGGAGCACCTACGAGCAGTACTTC. The chain employs TRBV6-1 and TRBJ2-7; D possibly uses TRBD1 or TRBD2 (5 bases each). The length of the CDR3 is 15 residues. Germline values: CDR1 MNHNS, CDR2 SASEGT. V lost 1 base, J lost 2 bases, and 12 bases lay in between.

The chain has TRBV27 and TRBJ2-2, with 8 bases that match TRBD2. This CDR3 has 16 amino acids. The V gene's germline CDR1 is MNHEY and CDR2 SMNVEV (reference sequence). Trimming took 6 bases from V and 1 from J; bases not matched to a gene: 7. The CDR3 sequence: CASSRSSGGNTGELFF. For the CDR3, the DNA is TGTGCCAGCAGCCGCTCAAGCGGGGGGAACACCGGGGAGCTGTTTTTT.

This clone was seen a handful of times. The sample carries other DNA sequences with the same CDR3. The chain couples TRBV27 to TRBJ1-6, with 10 bases that match TRBD1. Germline V gives CDR1 MNHEY, CDR2 SMNVEV (reference sequence). The J segment lost 4 bases and the V segment lost 7 bases, leaving 1 base of the junction unmatched. The CDR3 is 14 residues long. CDR3 sequence (DNA): TGTGCCAGCACGGACAGGGGGTATAATTCACCCCTCCACTTT. Encoded protein: CASTDRGYNSPLHF.

This clone appeared a single time. The V call is TRBV5-1, the J call TRBJ2-5; D unresolved. CDR1 is SGHRS and CDR2 is YFSETQ in the germline V gene. Trimming cost V 0 bases and J 3 bases, with 9 bases left between them. The CDR3 is 14 amino acids. The CDR3 sequence: CASSLDGLKETQYF. Written as DNA, the CDR3 is TGCGCCAGCAGCTTGGATGGGCTGAAAGAGACCCAGTACTTC.

The genes are TRBV10-3 and TRBJ2-7; 9 bases fit TRBD1. The CDR3 sequence is 14 residues long. Per germline, CDR1 ENHRY and CDR2 SYGVKD. V was clipped by 6 bases and J by 6 bases; unmatched bases: 9. Here the CDR3 reads CAISPGTGLSEQYF. The CDR3 DNA follows: TGTGCCATCAGCCCCGGGACAGGGTTGAGCGAGCAGTACTTC.

V gene TRBV2 combines with J gene TRBJ2-1; a weak D match, TRBD2 (6 bases). Germline CDR1 is SNHLY and CDR2 is FYNNEI. The CDR3 totals 16 residues. The V end lost 2 bases, the J end lost 2 bases, and 13 bases lay between the germline ends. The CDR3 loop reads CASSEIPGGAYNEQFF. The CDR3 DNA follows: TGTGCCAGCAGTGAAATTCCGGGCGGGGCCTACAATGAGCAGTTCTTC.

This clone came up a few times. The chain carries TRBV9 and TRBJ1-5, with D possibly being TRBD1 (5 bases). The CDR3 covers 13 residues. CDR1 and CDR2 from the germline V gene are SGDLS and YYNGEE. V was shortened by 7 bases and J by 7 bases, with 15 bases between the two germline ends. The DNA for the CDR3 is TGTGCCAGCGGCTCAAAGGGGAACCAGCCCCAGCATTTT. Translated, it gives CASGSKGNQPQHF.

This clone was seen a single time. The J gene is TRBJ2-3, the V gene TRBV6-1; D unclear. V gave up 3 bases and J gave up 7 bases, with 8 bases separating them. Germline-derived CDR1 and CDR2 are MNHNS and SASEGT. This CDR3 region has 12 residues. The CDR3 DNA sequence: TGTGCCAGCAGTGAGGGCCCAAATACGCAGTATTTT. It is translated as CASSEGPNTQYF.

This chain connects TRBV7-2 to TRBJ2-5; 7 nucleotides line up with TRBD2. V gave up 5 bases and J gave up 1 base; unmatched junction bases: 10. Germline-derived CDR1 and CDR2 are SGHTA and FQGNSA. CDR3 length equals 16 residues. The CDR3 here is CASSALGGGRQETQYF. The DNA for the CDR3 is TGTGCCAGCAGCGCCCTGGGCGGGGGACGCCAAGAGACCCAGTACTTC.

The J gene is TRBJ1-2, the V gene TRBV4-3; 9 bases align to TRBD1. This CDR3 is 14 amino acids long. Germline V CDR1 and CDR2: LGHNA, YSLEER. After removal of 0 bases from V and 6 bases from J, the junction contained 2 bases not matched to a gene. CDR3 bases: TGCGCCAGCAGCCAAGACTGGACAGGGGATGGCTACACCTTC. Translated: CASSQDWTGDGYTF.

The chain uses TRBV28 and TRBJ1-4, with unresolved D. The germline V gene encodes CDR1 MDHEN and CDR2 SYDVKM. V lost 2 bases to trimming and J lost 7 bases, with 14 bases between them. The CDR3 spans 15 residues. CDR3 loop: CASSLPLGIGEKLFF. The DNA for the CDR3 is TGTGCCAGCAGTTTACCATTAGGGATTGGTGAAAAACTGTTTTTT.